This T cell receptor (beta chain) came from a study of shared clonotypes between healthy human individuals. General study findings and limits: Exclusively blood specimens were collected; tissue repertoires likely differ. In a few donors, roughly 5.2% of naive CD4 clonotypes appeared in common.

V lost 3 bases to trimming and J lost 3 bases; unmatched junction nucleotides: 6. The CDR3 contains 15 residues. Germline V gene lookup returns CDR1 SGHDT and CDR2 YYEEEE. Samples underwent the assay at deep level. Replicate PCRs for sorted subsets used approximately 190 ng DNA; this equaled about 30,000 T cell genomes. The protocol was immunoSEQ multiplex PCR, while the TCRdb copy is restricted to in-frame clones and leaves out a portion. The sample shows about 380,000 clones, roughly 96% of them seen only once. This clone was observed once. Its antigen is currently unknown. V usage is TRBV5-6 and J usage is TRBJ2-7, with TRBD2 matching 10 bases. The receptor was isolated from a man younger than 40 in good health. The sequencing sample was made of memory CD8+ T cells sorted from blood. Subset indicated: CD45RO+ cells pooled with CCR7-negative TemRA cells. CDR3 sequence reads: CASSWEAGGYYEQYF. DNA for the CDR3: TGTGCCAGCAGCTGGGAAGCGGGAGGGTACTACGAGCAGTACTTC.